This T cell receptor (beta chain) was identified in a study of T-cell memory formation after mild COVID-19. From the 5' RACE reads, TCRdb called clonotypes with MiXCR, one entry per CDR3 protein. The data show around 130,000 distinct CDR3 sequences, more than 15% seen once. Trimming shortened V by 0 bases and J by 0 bases, and 13 bases separated the two germline ends. The length of the CDR3 is 17 residues. The germline gives CDR1 MNHEY, CDR2 SVGAGI. This clonotype has at least ten counts. The specimen sequenced was PBMCs or a T cell subset sorted from them (not recorded which). The clonotype was recovered from an adult woman who had mild COVID-19 (a few samples of this study predate the infection). Cell type and time point are not known. V is TRBV6-5 and J is TRBJ2-3, with D maybe TRBD2 (6 bases). The CDR3: CASSYSEVRGSTDTQYF. The CDR3 bases are TGTGCCAGCAGTTACTCGGAGGTGCGGGGTAGCACAGATACGCAGTATTTT.